The sequence of this TCR beta chain was determined in a study of cytomegalovirus exposure and HLA in healthy donors. The wider study: Drawn from HLA-typed donors, around 85 million unique TCRs were held in an early data release. General study results and limits: Common viral pathogens seemed, in a later analysis, to connect with several of the most significant clusters.

A word on this clone: Its cognate antigen is unknown. The junction shows a germline mismatch at one end, possibly a read error.

Germline loops: CDR1 SEHNR, CDR2 FQNEAQ (reference sequence). The CDR3 sequence is 16 residues long. The primer mix had 60 Vbeta and 13 Jbeta primers. Sequencing was performed with immunoSEQ multiplex PCR; in TCRdb, only in-frame clones are kept and a portion is missing. The sample consists of about 160,000 clones, approximately 88% of them appearing once. The sequenced material came from PBMCs. V usage is TRBV7-9 and J usage is TRBJ1-4; 7 positions agree with TRBD1. The sequence was obtained from a woman aged 18-29 years in good health and CMV-seronegative. The chain's CDR3 is CASSLLRQGLGEKLFF. CDR3 DNA: TGTGCTAGCAGCTTACTCCGACAGGGTTTGGGTGAAAAACTGTTTTTT.